The count of the clone carrying this T cell receptor beta chain is one. Its antigen is not known. V was pared by 8 bases and J by 1 base, with 5 bases of the junction left unmatched. CDR3 length equals 13 residues. The germline V gene encodes CDR1 LNHDA and CDR2 SQIVND (reference sequence). This entry belongs to a study of cytomegalovirus exposure and HLA in healthy donors. Study context: The roughly 100 million unique TCR beta sequences, from about 190 million T cells, were found by an earlier analysis. The study placed around 85% of its roughly 410 genotyped donors in the Caucasian-associated ancestry cluster.

Study-level findings and limits: Presence/absence analyses took donor sequencing depth as roughly uniform. Most TCR beta V segments were productive about 87% or about 30% of the time in an earlier analysis.

Primers included in the PCR were 60 Vbeta and 13 Jbeta primers. The method was immunoSEQ multiplex PCR; TCRdb's version includes in-frame clones alone and lacks a portion of them. The table records more than 95,000 clones, approximately 80% of them present only once. This chain links TRBV19 with TRBJ2-7; TRBD1 agrees at 7 bases. The material sequenced was PBMCs. This TCR derives from a middle-aged woman in good health and CMV-seropositive. The CDR3 loop is CASGTDLSYEQYF. The CDR3 bases are TGTGCCAGTGGGACAGACCTATCCTACGAGCAGTACTTC.